This note documents a single T cell receptor (beta chain) sequence. Its target is not known. This entry belongs to a study of PD-1 blockade in mismatch repair-deficient tumors. Whole-study findings and limits: Tumor-resident clones, often undetectable pretreatment in blood, expanded then contracted after pembrolizumab.

Only in-frame clones appear in the TCRdb table, and some are missing; sequencing was by immunoSEQ multiplex PCR. The data show around 100,000 clones, over 60% seen once. This CDR3 is 17 amino acids long. CDR1 is LNHDA and CDR2 is SQIVND in the germline V gene (reference sequence). V gave up 3 bases and J gave up 1 base, with 18 bases separating them. Mismatch repair deficiency was confirmed in all patients, by PCR or immunohistochemistry. TCRs were sequenced from three patients responding to pembrolizumab. V is TRBV19 and J is TRBJ1-1; unclear D gene. This sequence originates from an adult with mismatch repair-deficient cancer. This specimen was peripheral blood, taken approximately 60 weeks after starting pembrolizumab. The CDR3 coding sequence is TGTGCCAGTAGTATTAGGGCCCATGAGGGCTGGAACACTGAAGCTTTCTTT. It yields the protein CASSIRAHEGWNTEAFF. The full variable domain, with the rest looked up from reference TRBV19 and TRBJ1-1, is DGGITQSPKYLFRKEGQNVTLSCEQNLNHDAMYWYRQDPGQGLRLIYYSQIVNDFQKGDIAEGYSVSREKKESFPLTVTSAQKNPTAFYLCASSIRAHEGWNTEAFFGQGTRLTVV.